Shown below are 27 T cell receptor beta chains from a single sample sequenced in a study of CD8+CD57+ T cells in acquired aplastic anemia. CDR3 and TCR beta VDJ profiling relied on genomic DNA as the template. TCRdb itself ran the reads through MiXCR, one entry per CDR3 protein. The table records roughly 200,000 distinct CDR3 sequences, around 60% of them present only once. The sequencing sample was made of sorted CD4+, CD8+, or CD8+CD57+ T cells (not recorded which) from PBMCs. The source of these receptors is a human donor in good health.

The J gene is TRBJ2-7, the V gene TRBV12-3 or TRBV12-4; 7 nucleotides agree with TRBD1. CDR3 length: 14 residues. V shed 4 bases, J shed 4 bases, and the junction held 7 bases outside the gene matches. CDR3 in DNA: TGTGCCAGCAGTTACTTTGAGGGGGCTTACGAGCAGTACTTC. It translates to CASSYFEGAYEQYF.

This clonotype was recorded a few times. The rearrangement uses TRBV7-9 and TRBJ2-5; the match to TRBD2 covers 8 bases. The CDR3 is 19 residues long. Trimming cost V 5 bases and J 4 bases; bases outside gene matches: 21. In germline, CDR1 is SEHNR, CDR2 FQNEAQ (reference sequence). CDR3 bases: TGTGCCAGCAGCCTCAACGAACCTACTCAGCGGGGGCGTCGAGAGACCCAGTACTTC. Translated: CASSLNEPTQRGRRETQYF.

The chain is built from TRBV9 and TRBJ1-3; 9 nucleotides align to TRBD1. V gave up 3 bases and J gave up 2 bases; unmatched junction bases: 6. Germline V gene data show CDR1 as SGDLS and CDR2 as YYNGEE. The CDR3 consists of 16 residues. CDR3 protein: CASSASRDRAGNTIYF. In nucleotides, the CDR3 is TGTGCCAGCAGCGCGTCCCGGGACAGGGCTGGAAACACCATATATTTT. Together with reference TRBV9 and TRBJ1-3, the CDR3 gives the full variable domain: DSGVTQTPKHLITATGQRVTLRCSPRSGDLSVYWYQQSLDQGLQFLIQYYNGEERAKGNILERFSAQQFPDLHSELNLSSLELGDSALYFCASSASRDRAGNTIYFGEGSWLTVV.

This clonotype was counted at least ten times. The gene calls are TRBV6-5 and TRBJ1-5; D unresolved. The CDR3 sequence is 14 residues long. Per the germline V gene, CDR1 is MNHEY and CDR2 is SVGAGI. V shed 1 base and J shed 1 base, with 5 bases lying between them. CDR3: CASSYLGSNQPQHF. The CDR3 coding sequence is TGTGCCAGCAGTTACTTGGGGAGCAATCAGCCCCAGCATTTT.

In this sample, this clonotype turned up once. The chain carries TRBV7-9 and TRBJ1-4; maybe TRBD1 (6 bases). Germline CDR1 SEHNR, CDR2 FQNEAQ (reference sequence). CDR3 length equals 15 residues. The germline V and J ends were trimmed by 5 bases and 7 bases, with 17 bases remaining between them. CDR3 residues: CASSLQGRAVEKLFF. The CDR3 DNA is TGTGCCAGCAGCCTACAGGGTAGGGCGGTTGAAAAACTGTTTTTT.

In its sample, this clonotype was seen many times. This sequence joins TRBV5-1 and TRBJ1-2; the D is unclear. This CDR3 has 11 residues. V gave up 6 bases and J gave up 8 bases, with 11 bases separating them. Germline V gene lookup returns CDR1 SGHRS and CDR2 YFSETQ. The CDR3 sequence: CASTKGSGYTF. The CDR3 DNA follows: TGCGCCAGCACTAAGGGATCCGGCTACACCTTC.

This clonotype was found many times. The V call is TRBV7-9, the J call TRBJ2-7; 8 bases match TRBD2. The germline CDR1 and CDR2 sequences are SEHNR and FQNEAQ (reference sequence). The CDR3 extends over 14 amino acids. Losses at the gene ends were 3 bases for V and 0 bases for J; bases not matched to a gene: 1. The CDR3 sequence is CASSLTSASYEQYF. For the CDR3, the DNA is TGTGCCAGCAGCTTGACTAGCGCCTCCTACGAGCAGTACTTC.

The genes are TRBV6-6 and TRBJ1-1; 10 nucleotides match TRBD1. Germline assignment: CDR1 MNHNY and CDR2 SVGAGI (reference sequence). V was pared by 4 bases and J by 1 base, with 3 bases of the junction left unmatched. CDR3 length equals 15 residues. The CDR3 reads CASSSRDRGNTEAFF. CDR3 coding DNA: TGTGCCAGCAGTTCCCGGGACAGGGGGAACACTGAAGCTTTCTTT.

The CDR3 DNA is TGCAGTGCTAGAGACGGGGCCTACAGTGGCTACACCTTC. Its translation is CSARDGAYSGYTF. The V and J genes are TRBV20-1 and TRBJ1-2; weak D call: TRBD1 (5 bases). The CDR3 is made up of 13 amino acids. Germline V CDR1 and CDR2: DFQATT, SNEGSKA (reference sequence). V was clipped by 0 bases and J by 7 bases, with 12 bases between them.

The chain links TRBV5-1 to TRBJ2-5, with D possibly being TRBD1 (5 bases). The germline gives CDR1 SGHRS, CDR2 YFSETQ. The CDR3 length is 14 residues. V lost 1 base to trimming and J lost 4 bases, with 11 bases between them. CDR3 residues: CASSLQAGRETQYF. The CDR3 bases are TGCGCCAGCAGCTTGCAGGCAGGGCGAGAGACCCAGTACTTC.

V usage is TRBV29-1 and J usage is TRBJ1-1; D is uncertain. CDR3 length: 13 amino acids. Germline V lookup: CDR1 SQVTM, CDR2 ANQGSEA. V was trimmed by 1 base and J by 5 bases, leaving 11 bases between them. The CDR3 nucleotides read TGCAGCGTTGAAGGTCAGCGAAAGACTGAAGCTTTCTTT. This translates into CSVEGQRKTEAFF.

V and J are TRBV5-1 and TRBJ2-7; TRBD2 matches 8 bases. Trimming cost V 1 base and J 0 bases; bases outside gene matches: 6. The CDR3 runs 16 residues. Germline V gene sequence: CDR1 SGHRS, CDR2 YFSETQ. The CDR3 loop is CASSLLPGGGSYEQYF. The CDR3 DNA reads as TGCGCCAGCAGCTTGCTTCCGGGAGGGGGCTCCTACGAGCAGTACTTC.

This clonotype has at least ten counts. The chain combines TRBV9 with TRBJ1-1; the D gene is possibly TRBD1 (6 bases). Per the germline V gene, CDR1 is SGDLS and CDR2 is YYNGEE. The ends were cut back, 0 bases at V and 4 bases at J, with 10 bases in the middle. The CDR3 length is 14 residues. CDR3 amino acids: CASSVGQGSTEAFF. Here the CDR3 DNA reads TGTGCCAGCAGCGTAGGGCAGGGGAGCACTGAAGCTTTCTTT.

This clonotype came up a few times. V and J are TRBV15 and TRBJ2-7; 7 bases line up with TRBD1. The length of the CDR3 is 16 residues. Germline CDR1 and CDR2: LNHNV and YYDKDF (reference sequence). The V and J ends lost 0 bases and 3 bases, in that order; junction bases with no gene match: 8. CDR3 sequence: CATSRDKAGTVYEQYF. The CDR3 DNA follows: TGTGCCACCAGCAGAGATAAGGCCGGGACAGTCTACGAGCAGTACTTC. The whole variable domain, filled in from reference TRBV15 and TRBJ2-7, reads DAMVIQNPRYQVTQFGKPVTLSCSQTLNHNVMYWYQQKSSQAPKLLFHYYDKDFNNEADTPDNFQSRRPNTSFCFLDIRSPGLGDTAMYLCATSRDKAGTVYEQYFGPGTRLTVT.

The rearrangement uses TRBV7-3 and TRBJ2-3; 9 bases are shared with TRBD1. The CDR3 loop spans 15 amino acids. V lost 2 bases, J lost 3 bases, and 3 bases stayed unmatched. Germline values: CDR1 SGHTA, CDR2 FQGTGA. This CDR3 reads CASSLPGTGTDTQYF. The CDR3 DNA reads TGTGCCAGCAGCTTACCCGGGACAGGGACAGATACGCAGTATTTT.

This chain joins TRBV19 and TRBJ1-6, with TRBD1 as a possible D gene (5 bases). Germline CDR1 is LNHDA and CDR2 is SQIVND (reference sequence). CDR3 length: 16 residues. Trimming took off 6 bases at V and 7 bases at J, with 19 bases between the two ends. For the CDR3, the DNA is TGTGCCAGTAGGTGGGACGCGAACCTCGGGAATTCACCCCTCCACTTT. Its translation is CASRWDANLGNSPLHF. The complete variable domain, with remaining parts taken from reference TRBV19 and TRBJ1-6, reads DGGITQSPKYLFRKEGQNVTLSCEQNLNHDAMYWYRQDPGQGLRLIYYSQIVNDFQKGDIAEGYSVSREKKESFPLTVTSAQKNPTAFYLCASRWDANLGNSPLHFGNGTRLTVT.

This clonotype was seen a few times. This sequence joins TRBV19 and TRBJ1-2; D call uncertain. V was clipped by 6 bases and J by 4 bases, with 6 bases between them. The CDR3 length is 11 residues. Germline loops: CDR1 LNHDA, CDR2 SQIVND (reference sequence). This chain's CDR3 is CASRQGYGYTF. DNA of the CDR3: TGTGCCAGTAGACAAGGCTATGGCTACACCTTC.

The rearrangement joins TRBV7-6 to TRBJ2-5; a weak D match, TRBD2 (6 bases). V lost 5 bases and J lost 3, with 13 bases in between. This CDR3 has 14 amino acids. Per the germline V gene, CDR1 is SGHVS and CDR2 is FNYEAQ. CDR3 nucleotide sequence: TGTGCCAGCAGCCCAACCGGGGGTGAAGAGACCCAGTACTTC. Translation gives CASSPTGGEETQYF.

The chain uses TRBV7-3 and TRBJ1-5; 7 nucleotides match TRBD1. Germline lookup yields CDR1 SGHTA and CDR2 FQGTGA. The CDR3 runs to 13 residues. J gave up 4 bases and V 4 bases, and 1 base lay outside the gene matches. The chain's CDR3 is CASSWGQNQPQHF. The CDR3 bases are TGTGCCAGCAGCTGGGGACAGAATCAGCCCCAGCATTTT.

The chain is built from TRBV6-4 and TRBJ1-6; TRBD1 matches at 10 bases. CDR1 is MRHNA, CDR2 SNTAGT, per germline. Germline trimming cut 8 bases from V and 8 bases from J; bases unmatched to any gene: 15. The CDR3 totals 17 residues. The CDR3 spells CASLLTGTGAVYSPLHF. The CDR3 region has the DNA TGTGCCAGCCTACTAACAGGGACAGGGGCTGTTTATTCACCCCTCCACTTT.

This clonotype was recorded many times. The chain couples TRBV7-9 to TRBJ2-7; D is unclear. The germline V gene has CDR1 SEHNR and CDR2 FQNEAQ (reference sequence). The CDR3 covers 16 residues. V lost 5 bases, J lost 5 bases, and 22 bases lay in between. The CDR3 sequence is CASSHFTGLPAHEQYF. The CDR3 bases are TGTGCCAGCAGCCACTTTACGGGCCTTCCGGCCCACGAGCAGTACTTC.

This clonotype was observed at least ten times. This rearrangement joins TRBV6-2 or TRBV6-3 to TRBJ2-7, with TRBD1 matching 9 bases. V lost 2 bases, J lost 4 bases, and 6 bases stayed unmatched. Germline assignment: CDR1 MNHEY and CDR2 SVGEGT. The length of the CDR3 is 15 residues. CDR3 in DNA: TGTGCCAGCAGTTACATAGGGACAGGGCCATACGAGCAGTACTTC. Amino acids: CASSYIGTGPYEQYF.

This clonotype was recorded only once. The V and J genes are TRBV9 and TRBJ2-1, with D unresolved. The CDR3 length is 10 residues. CDR1 and CDR2 (germline): SGDLS, YYNGEE. The V end was cut by 2 bases, the J end by 16 bases, with 10 bases between. The CDR3 here is CASSVRGEFF. CDR3 bases: TGTGCCAGCAGCGTCCGTGGTGAATTCTTC.

The chain employs TRBV7-8 and TRBJ1-1, with D perhaps TRBD1 (5 bases). Trimming left V 0 bases short and J 11 bases short, with 16 bases between. The CDR3 has 14 residues. Germline CDR1 reads SGHVS; CDR2 reads FQNEAQ. The CDR3 bases are TGTGCCAGCAGCTTAGCGGCTGACAGAAGGTTGGCTTTCTTT. Its translation: CASSLAADRRLAFF.

This clonotype came up once. V and J are TRBV15 and TRBJ2-1; 8 bases align to TRBD2. The CDR3 loop spans 15 amino acids. Germline V gene sequence: CDR1 LNHNV, CDR2 YYDKDF (reference sequence). V trimming: 3 bases; J trimming: 8 bases; junction bases outside the gene matches: 9. The CDR3 bases are TGTGCCACCAGCAGTAGCAGCGGGAGTGTTGATGAGCAGTTCTTC. It specifies CATSSSSGSVDEQFF.

Turning to this clonotype: A much bigger clone sits one base away, suggesting this may be a read error. This rearrangement joins TRBV9 to TRBJ1-5, with D possibly being TRBD1 (6 bases). Germline V lookup: CDR1 SGDLS, CDR2 YYNGEE. The CDR3 extends over 19 amino acids. CDR3 protein: CASSPRTGIPVRSNQPQDF. Here the CDR3 DNA reads TGTGCCAGCAGCCCCAGAACAGGGATTCCGGTTCGGAGCAATCAGCCCCAGGATTTT.

This clonotype was recorded once. This chain uses TRBV24-1 with TRBJ2-3; 13 positions agree with TRBD2. The CDR3 is 18 amino acids. Germline V gene lookup returns CDR1 KGHDR and CDR2 SFDVKD. J was trimmed by 1 base and V by 5 bases; bases with no gene match: 8. CDR3 loop: CATSATSGRARRTDTQYF. The CDR3 DNA follows: TGTGCCACCAGTGCAACTAGCGGGAGGGCCAGGCGCACAGATACGCAGTATTTT.